The rows below give T cell receptor beta chains drawn from one sample of a study of T cell responses to AZD1222 COVID-19 vaccine. Sequencing used immunoSEQ multiplex PCR; TCRdb keeps in-frame clones, though not all of them. The data show about 120,000 clones, about 90% seen once. Here the sequenced sample was peripheral blood, taken on day 0 of AZD1222 vaccination. These TCRs come from an adult in good health. CDR3s include the opening cysteine and the closing phenylalanine or tryptophan. A D gene is named only where the DNA matches it firmly. Expanded clones are given a class, and other clones once, few, many or no size at all.

d_call: NA
j_call: TRBJ1-3
clone_size: NA
v_call: TRBV7-2
cdr3_nt: TGTGCCAGCAGCTTAGTGTCCCAGGGATCTGGAAACACCATATATTTT
cdr3_aa: CASSLVSQGSGNTIYF

d_call: TRBD2
j_call: TRBJ2-7
clone_size: NA
v_call: TRBV4-2
cdr3_nt: TGTGCCAGCAGCCAAGACAGTCCGCGGGGACTAGGGTTCTACGAGCAGTACTTC
cdr3_aa: CASSQDSPRGLGFYEQYF

d_call: TRBD2
j_call: TRBJ2-7
clone_size: NA
v_call: TRBV24-1
cdr3_nt: TGTGCCACCAGTGATGGCCCTAGCGGACTCTACGAGCAGTACTTC
cdr3_aa: CATSDGPSGLYEQYF

d_call: NA
j_call: TRBJ2-7
clone_size: NA
v_call: TRBV6-2/TRBV6-3
cdr3_nt: TGTGCCAGCAGTTACCCCCCTGACGGCAGCTCCTACGAGCAGTACTTC
cdr3_aa: CASSYPPDGSSYEQYF

d_call: TRBD1
j_call: TRBJ1-2
clone_size: few
v_call: TRBV3-1/TRBV3-2
cdr3_nt: TGTGCCAGCAGCCAAGGAATAGCCCGGGACAGGGCCGGCGGCTACACCTTC
cdr3_aa: CASSQGIARDRAGGYTF

d_call: NA
j_call: TRBJ2-1
clone_size: NA
v_call: TRBV27
cdr3_nt: TGTGCCAGCAGCCGGGCCCCCTATGAGCAGTTCTTC
cdr3_aa: CASSRAPYEQFF

d_call: NA
j_call: TRBJ2-1
clone_size: NA
v_call: TRBV24-1
cdr3_nt: TGTGCCACCAGTGACCCCGGGACCCCGGGTGAGCAGTTCTTC
cdr3_aa: CATSDPGTPGEQFF

d_call: TRBD1
j_call: TRBJ1-2
clone_size: NA
v_call: TRBV19
cdr3_nt: TGTGCCAGTAGTACCGGGACAGGGGGTGTGATGGGTGGCTACACCTTC
cdr3_aa: CASSTGTGGVMGGYTF

d_call: TRBD2
j_call: TRBJ2-7
clone_size: NA
v_call: TRBV7-9
cdr3_nt: TGTGCCAGCAGCGAAGGACTAGCGGGGTCCGAGCAGTACTTC
cdr3_aa: CASSEGLAGSEQYF

d_call: NA
j_call: TRBJ1-2
clone_size: NA
v_call: TRBV25-1
cdr3_nt: TGTGCCAGCAGTGAATCGGGCAGGGTGTATGGCTACACCTTC
cdr3_aa: CASSESGRVYGYTF

d_call: TRBD1
j_call: TRBJ2-7
clone_size: NA
v_call: TRBV3-1/TRBV3-2
cdr3_nt: TGTGCCAGCAGGACTAAAGGGCCGGGACAGGGGGCAAGCGAGCAGTACTTC
cdr3_aa: CASRTKGPGQGASEQYF

d_call: TRBD1
j_call: TRBJ1-2
clone_size: NA
v_call: TRBV27
cdr3_nt: TGTGCCAGCAGAGGGACAGGAGTAAACTATGGCTACACCTTC
cdr3_aa: CASRGTGVNYGYTF

d_call: NA
j_call: TRBJ1-2
clone_size: NA
v_call: TRBV27
cdr3_nt: TGTGCCAGCAGCCTTATCGGGGACACCTACTATGGCTACACCTTC
cdr3_aa: CASSLIGDTYYGYTF

d_call: NA
j_call: TRBJ2-2
clone_size: NA
v_call: TRBV7-8
cdr3_nt: TGTGCCAGCAGCTTAGTTATAGGTCCGAACACCGGGGAGCTGTTTTTT
cdr3_aa: CASSLVIGPNTGELFF

d_call: NA
j_call: TRBJ1-2
clone_size: NA
v_call: TRBV5-1
cdr3_nt: TGCGCCAGCAGCTTGGGGGCACAGAGCTGGGGCTACACCTTC
cdr3_aa: CASSLGAQSWGYTF

d_call: NA
j_call: TRBJ2-5
clone_size: NA
v_call: TRBV5-1
cdr3_nt: TGCGCCAGCAGCTTCAGGGGCCAGGGGGAGACCCAGTACTTC
cdr3_aa: CASSFRGQGETQYF

d_call: TRBD1
j_call: TRBJ1-3
clone_size: NA
v_call: TRBV5-1
cdr3_nt: TGCGCCAGCAGCCATACAGGGGATGGAAACACCATATATTTT
cdr3_aa: CASSHTGDGNTIYF

d_call: NA
j_call: TRBJ1-1
clone_size: NA
v_call: TRBV11-2
cdr3_nt: TGTGCCAGCAGCCAGAACACCTACACTGAAGCTTTCTTT
cdr3_aa: CASSQNTYTEAFF

d_call: NA
j_call: TRBJ2-1
clone_size: NA
v_call: TRBV29-1
cdr3_nt: TGCAGCGTTCACCAGTGGGAGTCCTACAATGAGCAGTTCTTC
cdr3_aa: CSVHQWESYNEQFF

d_call: TRBD1
j_call: TRBJ2-7
clone_size: once
v_call: TRBV9
cdr3_nt: TGTGCCAGCAGCTCCGGGACAGGTTCCTACGAGCAGTACTTC
cdr3_aa: CASSSGTGSYEQYF

d_call: TRBD1
j_call: TRBJ2-7
clone_size: NA
v_call: TRBV4-1
cdr3_nt: TGCGCCAGCAGCCAACTGGGACAGGGGTTCTACGAGCAGTACTTC
cdr3_aa: CASSQLGQGFYEQYF

d_call: NA
j_call: TRBJ2-2
clone_size: NA
v_call: TRBV19
cdr3_nt: TGTGCCACCGCGGAGAGGGGCGATAACACCGGGGAGCTGTTTTTT
cdr3_aa: CATAERGDNTGELFF

d_call: TRBD1
j_call: TRBJ2-7
clone_size: NA
v_call: TRBV30
cdr3_nt: TGTGCCTGCGCGAGGGGACAGGGGTTCTACGAGCAGTACTTC
cdr3_aa: CACARGQGFYEQYF

d_call: NA
j_call: TRBJ1-1
clone_size: once
v_call: TRBV11-2
cdr3_nt: TGTGCCAGCAGCTCCCAAGTGGCACGGGTCACTGAAGCTTTCTTT
cdr3_aa: CASSSQVARVTEAFF

d_call: NA
j_call: TRBJ2-1
clone_size: NA
v_call: TRBV5-1
cdr3_nt: TGCGCCAGCAGCTTAGACTCTAGCTCCTACAATGAGCAGTTCTTC
cdr3_aa: CASSLDSSSYNEQFF

d_call: NA
j_call: TRBJ2-7
clone_size: NA
v_call: TRBV7-2
cdr3_nt: TGTGCCAGCAGCTCAGCTGACAGCTACGAGCAGTACTTC
cdr3_aa: CASSSADSYEQYF

d_call: NA
j_call: TRBJ1-1
clone_size: NA
v_call: TRBV5-1
cdr3_nt: TGCGCCAGCAGCTTGGAAGGGCAGCTGAACACTGAAGCTTTCTTT
cdr3_aa: CASSLEGQLNTEAFF

d_call: NA
j_call: TRBJ2-7
clone_size: NA
v_call: TRBV3-1/TRBV3-2
cdr3_nt: TGTGCCAGCATCGACTGGGTTAGCGGAGAAAAGTACTTC
cdr3_aa: CASIDWVSGEKYF

d_call: TRBD2
j_call: TRBJ2-7
clone_size: NA
v_call: TRBV30
cdr3_nt: TGTGCCTGGACTTCTTTTACGGGGGGCTACGAGCAGTACTTC
cdr3_aa: CAWTSFTGGYEQYF

d_call: TRBD1
j_call: TRBJ1-5
clone_size: NA
v_call: TRBV25-1
cdr3_nt: TGTGCCAGCAGTGAATCAAGGACAGGGGGTTACAATCAGCCCCAGCATTTT
cdr3_aa: CASSESRTGGYNQPQHF

d_call: NA
j_call: TRBJ1-1
clone_size: few
v_call: TRBV27
cdr3_nt: TGTGCCAGCAGTTTAAATGGGGTTAGGGGCACTGAAGCTTTCTTT
cdr3_aa: CASSLNGVRGTEAFF

d_call: NA
j_call: TRBJ1-3
clone_size: few
v_call: TRBV5-1
cdr3_nt: TGCGCCAGCAGCTTGGGGATGGGGGTACAGGTCAACTCTGGAAACACCATATATTTT
cdr3_aa: CASSLGMGVQVNSGNTIYF

d_call: NA
j_call: TRBJ2-7
clone_size: NA
v_call: TRBV3-1/TRBV3-2
cdr3_nt: TGTGCCAGCAGCCAAGATGCCAGCTACGAGCAGTACTTC
cdr3_aa: CASSQDASYEQYF

d_call: TRBD2
j_call: TRBJ2-2
clone_size: NA
v_call: TRBV7-9
cdr3_nt: TGTGCCAGCCCCGGGGGGGGTAAGAACACCGGGGAGCTGTTTTTT
cdr3_aa: CASPGGGKNTGELFF

d_call: NA
j_call: TRBJ2-1
clone_size: NA
v_call: TRBV5-1
cdr3_nt: TGCGCCAGCAGCTTGGACCTGGGCAATGAGCAGTTCTTC
cdr3_aa: CASSLDLGNEQFF

d_call: NA
j_call: TRBJ2-7
clone_size: once
v_call: TRBV12-3/TRBV12-4
cdr3_nt: TGTGCCAGCAGTTTCCACCCTCCCTACGAGCAGTACTTC
cdr3_aa: CASSFHPPYEQYF

d_call: TRBD1
j_call: TRBJ2-7
clone_size: NA
v_call: TRBV28
cdr3_nt: TGTGCCAGCAGTTGGACAGGAGTTAACTACGAGCAGTACTTC
cdr3_aa: CASSWTGVNYEQYF

d_call: NA
j_call: TRBJ1-1
clone_size: NA
v_call: TRBV12-3/TRBV12-4
cdr3_nt: TGTGCCAGCAGGATGACAGCGAACACTGAAGCTTTCTTT
cdr3_aa: CASRMTANTEAFF

d_call: TRBD2
j_call: TRBJ2-2
clone_size: NA
v_call: TRBV11-2
cdr3_nt: TGTGCCAGCAGCAGGACTAGCGGGGGACCCCCCGGGGAGCTGTTTTTT
cdr3_aa: CASSRTSGGPPGELFF

d_call: NA
j_call: TRBJ1-1
clone_size: NA
v_call: TRBV7-9
cdr3_nt: TGTGCCAGCAGCTCTTCCTCAACACTGGGGACTCTTGGTGAAGCTTTCTTT
cdr3_aa: CASSSSSTLGTLGEAFF

d_call: TRBD2
j_call: TRBJ2-5
clone_size: NA
v_call: TRBV9
cdr3_nt: TGTGCCAGCAGCCCCCTGGAGAGGCCCCGCGGGGAGGGAGAGACCCAGTACTTC
cdr3_aa: CASSPLERPRGEGETQYF

d_call: NA
j_call: TRBJ2-6
clone_size: NA
v_call: TRBV7-8
cdr3_nt: TGTGCCAGCAGTCGTGGGGGGGCCAACGTCCTGACTTTC
cdr3_aa: CASSRGGANVLTF

d_call: NA
j_call: TRBJ1-2
clone_size: NA
v_call: TRBV6-5
cdr3_nt: TGTGCCAGCAGTTCAGGTTTCTATGGCTACACCTTC
cdr3_aa: CASSSGFYGYTF

d_call: NA
j_call: TRBJ2-7
clone_size: NA
v_call: TRBV6-2/TRBV6-3
cdr3_nt: TGTGCCAGCAGTTACTCGAGGGTAAGCGAGCAGTACTTC
cdr3_aa: CASSYSRVSEQYF

d_call: NA
j_call: TRBJ2-7
clone_size: NA
v_call: TRBV3-1/TRBV3-2
cdr3_nt: TGTGCCAGCAGCCAAGTTTACACCTCCTACGAGCAGTACTTC
cdr3_aa: CASSQVYTSYEQYF

d_call: NA
j_call: TRBJ1-4
clone_size: NA
v_call: TRBV7-2
cdr3_nt: TGTGCCAGCAGCGAAAGAAGGCACGCAACTAATGAAAAACTGTTTTTT
cdr3_aa: CASSERRHATNEKLFF

d_call: NA
j_call: TRBJ1-2
clone_size: NA
v_call: TRBV3-1/TRBV3-2
cdr3_nt: TGTGCCAGCAGCCGACAGGAGGGCTCTGGCTACACCTTC
cdr3_aa: CASSRQEGSGYTF

d_call: TRBD2
j_call: TRBJ2-7
clone_size: once
v_call: TRBV5-1
cdr3_nt: TGCGCCAGCAGCCCGACCAGCGGGAGTCACGAGCAGTACTTC
cdr3_aa: CASSPTSGSHEQYF

d_call: TRBD1
j_call: TRBJ2-7
clone_size: NA
v_call: TRBV7-9
cdr3_nt: TGTGCCAGCAGCTTAGTCCGACAGGGGAGCTACGAGCAGTACTTC
cdr3_aa: CASSLVRQGSYEQYF

d_call: NA
j_call: TRBJ2-2
clone_size: NA
v_call: TRBV6-2/TRBV6-3
cdr3_nt: TGTGCCAGCAGTTGGGGACGGACGAACACCGGGGAGCTGTTTTTT
cdr3_aa: CASSWGRTNTGELFF

d_call: TRBD1
j_call: TRBJ2-7
clone_size: NA
v_call: TRBV18
cdr3_nt: TGTGCCAGCTCACCACCAGGACAGGGAAGGTCCTACGAGCAGTACTTC
cdr3_aa: CASSPPGQGRSYEQYF

d_call: NA
j_call: TRBJ1-2
clone_size: NA
v_call: TRBV2
cdr3_nt: TGTGCCAGCACGGAGGTGCGATATGGCTACACCTTC
cdr3_aa: CASTEVRYGYTF

d_call: NA
j_call: TRBJ2-3
clone_size: NA
v_call: TRBV7-2
cdr3_nt: TGTGCCAGCAGCTTAGGTCGGGACACAGATACGCAGTATTTT
cdr3_aa: CASSLGRDTDTQYF

d_call: TRBD1
j_call: TRBJ2-7
clone_size: NA
v_call: TRBV10-2
cdr3_nt: TGCGCCACCGAGCCGGGACAGCGGTACGAGCAGTACTTC
cdr3_aa: CATEPGQRYEQYF

d_call: NA
j_call: TRBJ1-5
clone_size: NA
v_call: TRBV6-2/TRBV6-3
cdr3_nt: TGTGCCAGCAGTTACGCGCAGTCCTTGGGTCCGCCCCAGCATTTT
cdr3_aa: CASSYAQSLGPPQHF

d_call: NA
j_call: TRBJ2-1
clone_size: NA
v_call: TRBV30
cdr3_nt: TGTGCCTGGAATGTGCTCAATGAGCAGTTCTTC
cdr3_aa: CAWNVLNEQFF

d_call: TRBD1
j_call: TRBJ1-1
clone_size: NA
v_call: TRBV5-1
cdr3_nt: TGCGCCAGCACAACCGGGACAGTCTCCACTGAAGCTTTCTTT
cdr3_aa: CASTTGTVSTEAFF

d_call: TRBD2
j_call: TRBJ2-3
clone_size: once
v_call: TRBV7-3
cdr3_nt: TGTGCCAGAAGGACTAGCGGAAGCACAGATACGCAGTATTTT
cdr3_aa: CARRTSGSTDTQYF

d_call: NA
j_call: TRBJ1-5
clone_size: NA
v_call: TRBV19
cdr3_nt: TGTGCCAGTAGTCCTCAAGCCTTTGGTCCCCAGCATTTT
cdr3_aa: CASSPQAFGPQHF

d_call: NA
j_call: TRBJ1-2
clone_size: NA
v_call: TRBV2
cdr3_nt: TGTGCCAGCAGTGAAAGACGGGCTGGCTACACCTTC
cdr3_aa: CASSERRAGYTF